Described below is a single T cell receptor (beta chain) sequence and its context. Clones were sequenced by immunoSEQ multiplex PCR, and TCRdb holds only the in-frame ones, with some missing. The data contain 40,000 to 50,000 clones, 60% to 85% of them singletons. Indicated treatment: preoperative locoregional IRX-2 cytokine immunotherapy. The sample belongs to a study of preoperative IRX-2 immunotherapy in early breast cancer. The germline V and J ends were trimmed by 1 base and 4 bases, with 7 bases remaining between them. The CDR3 runs 13 residues. CDR1 is GTSNPN and CDR2 is SVGIG in the germline V gene (reference sequence).

The sequenced sample was tumor tissue, obtained after IRX-2 immunotherapy. The chain employs TRBV30 and TRBJ2-2, with D possibly TRBD1 on 5 matching bases. The source of this sequence is a human donor with breast cancer. The CDR3 protein is CAWSEDITGELFF. In DNA form, the CDR3 reads TGTGCCTGGAGTGAGGACATCACCGGGGAGCTGTTTTTT.